Shown below are 5 T cell receptor beta chains from a single sample sequenced in a study of control samples from healthy donors and cancer patients. Only in-frame clones appear in the TCRdb table, and some are missing; sequencing was by immunoSEQ multiplex PCR. Of under 200,000 clones listed, 91% are singletons. Material: blood. These receptors came from a woman in her twenties or thirties in good health.

The V gene is TRBV6-5, the J gene TRBJ1-2; maybe TRBD1 (5 bases). Germline V lookup: CDR1 MNHEY, CDR2 SVGAGI. The CDR3 contains 13 residues. The V end was cut by 2 bases, the J end by 3 bases, with 7 bases between. CDR3 coding DNA: TGTGCCAGCAGTTACGGGGGGGACTATGGCTACACCTTC. Protein product: CASSYGGDYGYTF.

The chain joins TRBV15 to TRBJ2-2; no definite D call. The length of the CDR3 is 14 residues. V dropped 0 bases and J dropped 4 bases, with 6 bases sitting between them. Per germline, CDR1 LNHNV and CDR2 YYDKDF (reference sequence). The CDR3 DNA follows: TGTGCCACCAGCAGAGATGGGATCACCGGGGAGCTGTTTTTT. Encoded protein: CATSRDGITGELFF.

The V gene is TRBV6-2 or TRBV6-3, the J gene TRBJ2-7, with no clear D. The CDR3 has 11 amino acids. Germline assignment: CDR1 MNHEY and CDR2 SVGEGT. Trimming took 5 bases from V and 4 from J, leaving 6 bases between them. This CDR3 is CASSLYYEQYF. The CDR3 coding sequence is TGTGCCAGCAGTCTATATTACGAGCAGTACTTC.

About this clone itself: Other DNA sequences in the same sample also yield this CDR3. This chain links TRBV18 with TRBJ2-2; D is uncertain. The V end was cut by 2 bases, the J end by 0 bases, with 7 bases between. This CDR3 contains 15 residues. CDR1 is KGHSH, CDR2 LQKENI, per germline. The CDR3: CASSPGQTNTGELFF. The DNA for the CDR3 is TGTGCCAGCTCACCAGGGCAGACGAACACCGGGGAGCTGTTTTTT.

The chain uses TRBV7-2 and TRBJ1-1; D is uncertain. Trimming shortened V by 2 bases and J by 4 bases, and 8 bases separated the two germline ends. The germline V gene has CDR1 SGHTA and CDR2 FQGNSA. This CDR3 is 13 amino acids long. The CDR3 DNA follows: TGTGCCAGCAGCTTAAAGGTGTTCACTGAAGCTTTCTTT. Translating it yields CASSLKVFTEAFF.